This T cell receptor beta chain comes out of a study of cytomegalovirus exposure and HLA in healthy donors. The protocol was immunoSEQ multiplex PCR, while the TCRdb copy is restricted to in-frame clones and leaves out a portion. The profile shows some 240,000 clones, roughly 80% of them singletons. The sequence derives from a woman aged 18-30 years in good health and CMV-seronegative. Sequencing was carried out using PBMCs.

CDR3 sequence: CASSPYSGANVLTF. The CDR3 region has the DNA TGCGCCAGCAGCCCCTACTCTGGGGCCAACGTCCTGACTTTC. The V gene is TRBV5-1, the J gene TRBJ2-6; no reliable D call. The V and J ends lost 4 bases and 0 bases respectively, with 5 bases between them. In germline, CDR1 is SGHRS, CDR2 YFSETQ. This CDR3 comprises 14 residues.